This TCR beta chain was documented in a study of graft-versus-host responses after intestinal transplantation. About the study: Isolated intestinal, liver-intestinal, or multivisceral transplants had been given to the recipients. Anti-thymocyte globulin induction preceded approximately three years of tacrolimus and steroid maintenance in all recipients.

General study findings and limits: Subjects displaying graft-donor T cell macrochimerism possessed elevated graft-versus-host to host-versus-graft clonal ratios inside allografts. Researchers found peak circulating GvH clone levels linked to early post-transplant HvG declines.

TCRdb's table, derived via immunoSEQ multiplex PCR, lists solely in-frame clones and lacks some. The sample gives 25,000 to 30,000 clones, 90% to 95% of which show up once; about 0.66% is in the top ten. On this clone itself: What it binds is not known.

The V gene's germline CDR1 is SEHNR and CDR2 FQNEAQ (reference sequence). Unmatched junction bases numbered 12, after V lost 5 bases and J lost 8 bases. The CDR3 runs to 15 residues. The chain employs TRBV7-9 and TRBJ2-1; 7 bases line up with TRBD2. This TCR was sampled from a human patient who received an intestinal transplant, so some T cells may come from the graft donor. The source was PBMCs, collected about 70 days after intestinal transplant. Here the CDR3 DNA reads TGTGCCAGCAGCCCGCCCAGGGCGGGAGCGGATGAGCAGTTCTTC. Its translation is CASSPPRAGADEQFF.